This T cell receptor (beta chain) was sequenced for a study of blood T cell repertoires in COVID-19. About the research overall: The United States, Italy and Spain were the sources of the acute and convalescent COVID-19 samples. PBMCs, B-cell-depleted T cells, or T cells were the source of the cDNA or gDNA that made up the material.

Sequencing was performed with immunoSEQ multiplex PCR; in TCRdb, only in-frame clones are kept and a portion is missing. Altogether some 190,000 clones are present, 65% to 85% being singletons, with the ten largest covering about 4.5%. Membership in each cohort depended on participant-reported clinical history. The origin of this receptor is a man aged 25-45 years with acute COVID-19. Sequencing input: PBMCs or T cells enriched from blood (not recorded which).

The CDR3 DNA is TGTGCCAGCAGCTTCACCCAGGGGGCCGGCACTGAAGCTTTCTTT. Translated: CASSFTQGAGTEAFF. The chain has TRBV5-4 and TRBJ1-1; 8 bases are shared with TRBD1. Looked up from germline, CDR1 is SGHNT and CDR2 is YYREEE (reference sequence). The length of the CDR3 is 15 residues. With V trimmed by 2 bases and J by 4 bases, 7 bases remained unmatched.